This passage covers 13 T cell receptor beta chains from one sample sequenced in a study of T cell repertoires in cytomegalovirus infection (dated by TCRdb to between 2018 and 2021). Sequenced on an Illumina HiSeq 1500. Using fastp trimming at Q25 and MiXCR clonotype assembly, TCRdb reanalyzed the public sequencing data and kept in-frame beta chains. Every CDR3 protein is listed once, alongside the most common genes and DNA of its rows. This sample has 700,000 to 850,000 distinct CDR3 sequences in its table, and approximately 30% of those were observed once. Under 15% of the sample is held by the ten biggest clonotypes. What these receptors recognize is not known. The sample's treatment or condition label, in plain terms: in vitro stimulation with specific CMV peptide epitopes to enrich CMV-specific T cells. The sample in question was cultured CD8+ T cells from PBMCs, obtained from culture after CMV antigen stimulation. Source of these receptors: a human donor in good health (CMV status not recorded). Some clones in this sample may be carry-over from other donors' samples.

This chain joins TRBV27 and TRBJ2-2; 7 bases fit TRBD2. The V segment lost 3 bases and the J segment 7 bases; nucleotides outside the gene matches: 11. Germline loops: CDR1 MNHEY, CDR2 SMNVEV (reference sequence). CDR3 length: 16 residues. CDR3 sequence (DNA): TGTGCCAGCAGTTTGGGGCAGGGAGGGTACATCGGGGAGCTGTTTTTT. Amino acids: CASSLGQGGYIGELFF.

This clonotype was recorded a few times. The V gene is TRBV27, the J gene TRBJ1-5; D ambiguous. The germline V gene has CDR1 MNHEY and CDR2 SMNVEV (reference sequence). There are 15 residues in the CDR3. Trimming stripped 2 bases from V and 4 bases from J, with 12 bases between. In DNA form, the CDR3 reads TGTGCCAGCAGTTTAGGTCTAGCTGGAAATCAGCCCCAGCATTTT. Encoded protein: CASSLGLAGNQPQHF.

The rearrangement uses TRBV15 and TRBJ1-1; no clear D gene. This CDR3 has 14 residues. V dropped 0 bases and J dropped 0 bases, with 5 bases sitting between them. Germline CDR1 LNHNV, CDR2 YYDKDF (reference sequence). CDR3 sequence (DNA): TGTGCCACCAGCAGAGATGATGTGAACACTGAAGCTTTCTTT. Its translation: CATSRDDVNTEAFF.

This clonotype appeared once. V usage is TRBV9 and J usage is TRBJ2-3; possible D gene TRBD2, 5 bases. Germline loops: CDR1 SGDLS, CDR2 YYNGEE. The germline V and J ends were trimmed by 4 bases and 2 bases, with 14 bases remaining between them. The length of the CDR3 is 15 residues. CDR3 coding DNA: TGTGCCAGCAGCCCCGAAGCGGCTAACACAGATACGCAGTATTTT. It encodes CASSPEAANTDTQYF.

This clonotype was counted a few times. The CDR3 spells CASSISRGDTEAFF. CDR3 DNA: TGTGCCAGTAGTATTTCGAGGGGGGATACTGAAGCTTTCTTT. The chain joins TRBV19 to TRBJ1-1, with D perhaps TRBD1 (6 bases). CDR3 size: 14 residues. Germline V gives CDR1 LNHDA, CDR2 SQIVND (reference sequence). V was clipped by 3 bases and J by 5 bases, with 13 bases between them.

The V call is TRBV2, the J call TRBJ2-3, with no clear D. Trimming shortened V by 1 base and J by 6 bases, and 11 bases separated the two germline ends. The germline CDR1 and CDR2 sequences are SNHLY and FYNNEI. There are 14 residues in the CDR3. The CDR3 DNA follows: TGTGCCAGCAGTGAAGGGGTATCCAAGGATACGCAGTATTTT. Its protein product is CASSEGVSKDTQYF.

There are many counts of this clonotype. The rearrangement joins TRBV13 to TRBJ2-1; TRBD1 matches at 10 bases. The ends lost 5 bases at V and 0 bases at J; junction bases unmatched: 4. Germline V gives CDR1 PRHDT, CDR2 FYEKMQ (reference sequence). This CDR3 spans 16 amino acids. For the CDR3, the DNA is TGTGCCAGCAGCGGCGGACAGGGGGACTCCTACAATGAGCAGTTCTTC. Translated, it gives CASSGGQGDSYNEQFF. Combining the CDR3 with reference TRBV13 and TRBJ2-1 gives the whole variable domain AAGVIQSPRHLIKEKRETATLKCYPIPRHDTVYWYQQGPGQDPQFLISFYEKMQSDKGSIPDRFSAQQFSDYHSELNMSSLELGDSALYFCASSGGQGDSYNEQFFGPGTRLTVL.

The V and J genes are TRBV6-6 and TRBJ2-5; D may correspond to TRBD1 or TRBD2 (5 bases each). Deletions cut 2 bases from V and 2 bases from J, with 12 bases between. This CDR3 region has 15 residues. The germline gives CDR1 MNHNY, CDR2 SVGAGI (reference sequence). CDR3 region: CASSYGGSQQETQYF. CDR3 in DNA: TGTGCCAGCAGTTACGGGGGATCGCAACAAGAGACCCAGTACTTC.

This clonotype occurred a few times. The gene calls are TRBV12-5 and TRBJ1-2, with TRBD1 matching 7 bases. V was pared by 0 bases and J by 4 bases, with 5 bases of the junction left unmatched. The CDR3 has 15 residues. Germline V gene data show CDR1 as LGHNT and CDR2 as FRNRAP. CDR3 protein: CASGLVHRGTYGYTF. The DNA of the CDR3 is TGTGCTAGTGGTTTGGTACACAGGGGAACCTATGGCTACACCTTC.

The chain couples TRBV7-9 to TRBJ2-1; a possible D gene is TRBD1 (6 bases). The CDR3 contains 13 residues. Germline-derived CDR1 and CDR2 are SEHNR and FQNEAQ (reference sequence). V shed 5 bases and J shed 10 bases, with 15 bases lying between them. The CDR3 nucleotides are TGTGCCAGCAGCGGTGAAGTTGGGACAGAGCAGTTCTTC. It yields the protein CASSGEVGTEQFF.

The CDR3 sequence is CASSLYGGNIGDGYTF. The CDR3 DNA is TGTGCCAGCAGTTTATATGGGGGTAACATAGGCGATGGCTACACCTTC. V usage is TRBV27 and J usage is TRBJ1-2; D is possibly TRBD1 (5 bases). The CDR3 has 16 amino acids. V was trimmed by 1 base and J by 6 bases, leaving 18 bases between them. CDR1 and CDR2 (germline): MNHEY, SMNVEV (reference sequence).

A few counts support this clonotype. The rearrangement joins TRBV2 to TRBJ1-6; D is uncertain. V lost 2 bases to trimming and J lost 7 bases, with 9 bases between them. The CDR3 is made up of 14 amino acids. CDR1 SNHLY and CDR2 FYNNEI come from the germline V gene. CDR3 protein: CASSEPGLNSPLHF. Here the CDR3 DNA reads TGTGCCAGCAGTGAACCAGGACTGAATTCACCCCTCCACTTT.

V usage is TRBV2 and J usage is TRBJ1-2; 9 nucleotides match TRBD1. Per germline, CDR1 SNHLY and CDR2 FYNNEI. This CDR3 has 14 amino acids. In DNA, the CDR3 is TGTGTCAGAGGGGACAGGGACATGGGTAGGGGCTACACCTTC. Protein sequence: CVRGDRDMGRGYTF.